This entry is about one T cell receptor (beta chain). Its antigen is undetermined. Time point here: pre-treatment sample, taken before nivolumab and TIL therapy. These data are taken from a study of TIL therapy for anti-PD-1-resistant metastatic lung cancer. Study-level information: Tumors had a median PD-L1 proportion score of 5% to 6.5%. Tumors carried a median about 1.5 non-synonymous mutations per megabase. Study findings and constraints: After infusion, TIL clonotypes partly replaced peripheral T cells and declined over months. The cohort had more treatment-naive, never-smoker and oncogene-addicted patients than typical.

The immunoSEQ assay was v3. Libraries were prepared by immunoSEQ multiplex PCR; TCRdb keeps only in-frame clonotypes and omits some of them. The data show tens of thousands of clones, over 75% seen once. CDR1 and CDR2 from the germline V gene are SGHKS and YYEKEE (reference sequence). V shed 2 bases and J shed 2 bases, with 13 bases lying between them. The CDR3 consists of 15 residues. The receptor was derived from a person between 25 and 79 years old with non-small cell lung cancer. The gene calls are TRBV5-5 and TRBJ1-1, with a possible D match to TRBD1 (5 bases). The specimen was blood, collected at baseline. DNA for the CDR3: TGTGCCAGCAGCTTCACCGGGACGGCTAACACTGAAGCTTTCTTT. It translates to CASSFTGTANTEAFF.